The clone carrying this T cell receptor beta chain was seen many times. The antigen is not known. The germline gives CDR1 SQVTM, CDR2 ANQGSEA. The CDR3 spans 13 residues. Trimming took off 5 bases at V and 0 bases at J, with 11 bases between the two ends. These data belong to a study of T cells after yellow fever vaccination. Study conclusions and caveats: Contamination by abundant bulk-population clonotypes could be present in FACS-sorted repertoires.

Each CDR3 protein is one row after TCRdb ran MiXCR on the 5' RACE reads. Of approximately 160,000 distinct CDR3 sequences in the sample, over 7% were seen once. The TCR comes from a man between 18 and 29 years old who received the YFV17D yellow fever vaccine. The sample in question was CD8+ T cells sorted from PBMCs, obtained 45 days after the yellow fever booster vaccination. The chain joins TRBV29-1 to TRBJ2-7; D is unclear. CDR3 DNA sequence: TGCAGCGTTAGAGACGTTAGCTCCTACGAGCAGTACTTC. The encoded protein is CSVRDVSSYEQYF.